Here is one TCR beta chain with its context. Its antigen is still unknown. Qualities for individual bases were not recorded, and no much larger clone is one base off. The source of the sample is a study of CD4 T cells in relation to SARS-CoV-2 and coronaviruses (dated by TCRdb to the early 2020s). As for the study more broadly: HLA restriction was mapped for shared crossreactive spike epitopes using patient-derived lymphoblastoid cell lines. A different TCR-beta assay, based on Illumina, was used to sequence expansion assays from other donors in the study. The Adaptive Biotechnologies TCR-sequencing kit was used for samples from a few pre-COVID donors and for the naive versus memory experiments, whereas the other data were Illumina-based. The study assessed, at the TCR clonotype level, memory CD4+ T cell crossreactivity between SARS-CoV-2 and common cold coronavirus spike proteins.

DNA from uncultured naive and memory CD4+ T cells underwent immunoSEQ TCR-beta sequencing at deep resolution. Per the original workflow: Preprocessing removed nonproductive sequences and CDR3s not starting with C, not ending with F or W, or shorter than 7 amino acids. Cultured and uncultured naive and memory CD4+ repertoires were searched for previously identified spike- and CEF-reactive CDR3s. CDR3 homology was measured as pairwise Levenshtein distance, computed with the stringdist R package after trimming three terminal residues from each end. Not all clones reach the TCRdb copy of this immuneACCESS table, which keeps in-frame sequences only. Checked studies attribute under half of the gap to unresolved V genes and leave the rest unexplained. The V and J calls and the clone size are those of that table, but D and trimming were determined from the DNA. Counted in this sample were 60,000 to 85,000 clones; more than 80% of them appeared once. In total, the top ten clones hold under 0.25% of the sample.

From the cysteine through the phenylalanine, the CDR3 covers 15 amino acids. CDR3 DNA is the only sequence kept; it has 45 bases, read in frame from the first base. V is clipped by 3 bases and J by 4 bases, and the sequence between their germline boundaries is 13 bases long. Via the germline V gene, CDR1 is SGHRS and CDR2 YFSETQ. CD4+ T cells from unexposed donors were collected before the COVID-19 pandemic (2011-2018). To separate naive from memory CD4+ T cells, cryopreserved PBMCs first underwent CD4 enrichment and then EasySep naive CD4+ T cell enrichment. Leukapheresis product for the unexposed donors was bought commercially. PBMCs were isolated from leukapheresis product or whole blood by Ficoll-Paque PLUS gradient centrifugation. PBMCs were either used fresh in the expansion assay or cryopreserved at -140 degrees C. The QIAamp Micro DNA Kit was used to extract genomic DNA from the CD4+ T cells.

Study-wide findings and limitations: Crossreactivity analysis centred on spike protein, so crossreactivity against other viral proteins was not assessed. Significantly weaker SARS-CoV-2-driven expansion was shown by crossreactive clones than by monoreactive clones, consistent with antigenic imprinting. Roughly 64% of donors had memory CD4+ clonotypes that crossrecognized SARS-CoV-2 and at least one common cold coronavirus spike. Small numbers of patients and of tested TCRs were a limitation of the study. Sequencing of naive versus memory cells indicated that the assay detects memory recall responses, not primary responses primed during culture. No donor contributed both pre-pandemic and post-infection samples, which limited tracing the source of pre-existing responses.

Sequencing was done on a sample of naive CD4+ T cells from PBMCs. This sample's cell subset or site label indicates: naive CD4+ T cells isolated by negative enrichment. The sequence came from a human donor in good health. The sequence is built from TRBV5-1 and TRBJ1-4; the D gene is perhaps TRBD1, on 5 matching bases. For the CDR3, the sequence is CASSSLQGVNEKLFF. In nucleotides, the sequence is TGCGCCAGCAGCTCCCTTCAGGGAGTTAATGAAAAACTGTTTTTT.